This paragraph reports one TCR beta chain. This clone has only one observation. Its antigen is currently not known. No base-level quality is on record; no much larger clone is a single base apart. The cohort consisted of approximately 670 healthy bone marrow donors. At the time of sampling, all cohort members were nominally healthy, though unrecorded immune exposures were likely present. The donor tested CMV seronegative and was one of the 352 seronegative cohort members. Each donor provided a peripheral blood sample, and peripheral blood mononuclear cells were used for TCR beta sequencing. The Qiagen DNeasy Blood Extraction Kit was used to extract genomic DNA from the blood cell samples. These data belong to a study of cytomegalovirus exposure and HLA in healthy donors (dated by TCRdb to about 2017). Background on the whole study: According to an earlier analysis of a few hundred of the donors, about 179 million T cells yielded 117 million unique TCR beta sequences and approximately 280 Gb of sequence data. An early release covering 500 to 750 HLA-typed donors comprised about 290 gigabases of sequencing data and tens of millions of unique TCR sequences. Among the roughly 390 genotyped donors, roughly 80% belonged to the genetic ancestry cluster associated with self-reported Caucasian donors. The aim of the study was to test whether cataloging public T cell receptors could identify signatures of past pathogen exposure. The study used immunosequencing to profile the T cell repertoires of approximately 650 subjects and linked those repertoires to cytomegalovirus serostatus. A separate validation cohort of 90 to 150 different subjects was used in addition to the 666-subject first cohort. To predict cytomegalovirus infection status, the study brought together high-throughput TCR immunosequencing, statistical association of individual TCRs with disease status, and machine learning. In a later analysis, previously published TCR beta repertoires from 670 or so donors were re-analyzed and high-resolution HLA genotyping was added so that TCR occurrence patterns could be studied. Rather than using new phenotypic data, the later analysis identified candidate immune exposures from TCR beta sequences and from how often those sequences occurred across donors. In an earlier analysis of 550 to 700 of the donors, high-throughput TCR beta sequencing was used to judge whether each TCR beta V gene segment behaved as functional or pseudogenic. Donor age, sex, ethnicity and CMV serostatus were collected together with the repertoire data. Genome-wide SNP genotypes for about 55% of the roughly 670 donors were used in a later genetic analysis, which treated that subset as a discovery cohort. All discovery cohort repertoires had been generated using a single sequencing platform. Both class I and class II loci were covered by HLA typing, at four-digit resolution. The number of donors typed differed by locus, with about 629-630 for A, B, C, DRB1 and DQB1, 522 for DQA1, 606 for DPA1, and under 490 for DPB1. Because of strong linkage in the cohort, roughly 5 DR-DQ haplotypes were treated as single units for association and clustering. Among some 400 genotyped donors of the cohort, an average of around 240,000 unique TCR beta nucleotide sequences was sequenced per donor, of which about 19% were non-productive. On the study overall, not on this receptor specifically: Because the 87-base-pair reads could not distinguish some IMGT-functional V segments, including TRBV6-2 and TRBV6-3, those segments were excluded. In a later genetic analysis, a missense DCLRE1C variant was associated with V-gene and J-gene trimming of TCR beta chains, and the association was replicated in an independent cohort. When HLA alleles, especially DR and DQ, strongly co-occurred, TCR associations were difficult to assign to individual alleles. In a later analysis, most CMV-associated TCR beta chains were found to appear HLA-restricted, with HLA associations seemingly driven largely by CMV exposure. Linkage disequilibrium might explain the correlated functional status among segregating V segments, but an unknown experimental factor could not be ruled out. A further reported finding was that TCR beta sequences accurately predicted the HLA-A and HLA-B alleles for most subjects in the first cohort. An earlier analysis of approximately 570 of the donors showed that most TCR beta V segments appeared in productive rearrangements either about 87% or about 30% of the time, which broadly matched IMGT annotations. The study listed 164 TCR beta chains as associated with cytomegalovirus. Because some donors lacked HLA typing at each locus, the association tests relied only on the typed subset. The only immune exposure information available for the cohort was CMV serostatus. According to the authors, the approach could potentially be generalized to other disease states and immunological phenotypes. The sequencing pipeline was judged likely to have produced a cluster of highly shared sequence variants as a technical artifact. Cytomegalovirus status was reported to be diagnosed by the classifier with high specificity and sensitivity in both the original and validation cohorts. The earlier analysis of 587 of the donors excluded approximately 17 rarely observed V segments, including chromosome 9 orphons, because counts were too low. A few of the identified cytomegalovirus-associated TCR beta chains were confirmed in vitro to be specific for cytomegalovirus antigens. This cohort had only TCR beta chains sequenced, and the lack of alpha or paired-chain data limited which features could be detected. Specific HLA alleles were associated with roughly 17,000 TCR beta sequences at a false discovery rate of 0.05 in a later analysis. Sequencing depth was assumed to be roughly uniform across donors in the presence/absence analyses, though that assumption may not hold. A later analysis found that HLA-associated TCR beta chains were more clonally expanded and had lower generation probabilities than equally common non-associated chains. According to a later analysis, TCR association rates differed among HLA loci, with DRB1 alleles showing the most associated TCRs and HLA-C alleles showing the fewest. According to a later analysis, parvovirus B19, influenza, CMV and Epstein-Barr virus appeared linked to several top co-occurrence clusters. In a later genetic analysis, fewer N-insertions in productive TCRs were reported among donors in an Asian-associated ancestry cluster than the 666-donor mean. While some public TCRs were present in many individuals, most TCR sequences turned up only very rarely across donors.

A distance of 15 bases separates the germline ends of V and J, which lose 1 base and 8 bases respectively. There are 15 amino acids in the CDR3, from cysteine to phenylalanine inclusive. The sequence is cut down to CDR3 DNA, 45 bases in frame from base 1. Reading the germline V gene (reference sequence) gives CDR1 MNHEY and CDR2 SMNVEV. Library preparation was by the immunoSEQ multiplex PCR assay. For the multiplex PCR, a mixture combining 60 forward primers for TCR Vbeta segments and 13 reverse primers for TCR Jbeta segments was used. Amplification of the CDR3 region of rearranged TCR beta genes was performed with a multiplex PCR assay on genomic DNA. The Illumina HiSeq System was used to sequence the amplified TCR beta libraries as 87-base-pair reads. As for the authors' bioinformatics: A later analysis counted approximately 76 million unique TCR beta chains across the approximately 700 repertoires, and some 11 million of these chains were shared by at least two donors. Raw reads were error-corrected and collapsed into unique sequences with a nearest-neighbor algorithm that merged closely related sequences to remove PCR and sequencing errors. Alignment of CDR3 sequences to IMGT reference sequences was used to assign V, D and J gene segments. For a sequence to be retained, at least a six-nucleotide match to both a V gene segment and a J gene segment was required. A rearrangement was called productive if the CDR3 had no stop codons and remained in frame with V and J, and every other rearrangement was called non-productive. CDR3 was defined by IMGT convention, running from the second conserved V-encoded cysteine to the conserved J-encoded phenylalanine. In an earlier analysis of roughly 580 of the donors, sequences lacking an unambiguous match to a single V gene segment were excluded. In an earlier analysis of several hundred of the donors, V segments were called functional above 56.7% productive rearrangements and were called segregating when the between-donor standard deviation exceeded 5%. A statistical classification framework was built for diagnosing cytomegalovirus status from the catalog of TCR beta chain sequences. In a later analysis, TCR nucleotide sequences were compared against IMGT/GENE-DB human TR gene sequences so that V and J genes could be assigned. Using the TCRdist pipeline, a later analysis assigned CDR3 sequences along with most-parsimonious VDJ recombination scenarios. In a later analysis, each TCR beta chain was defined by its CDR3 amino acid sequence together with its V-gene family, and reads lacking a unique V-gene family were excluded. To address suspected cross-contamination and a sequencing artifact, a later analysis removed 592 highly shared, low-generation-probability nucleotide sequences. In a later analysis, a clonal expansion index for each public chain was calculated from normalized within-repertoire ranks of inferred template counts. Generation probabilities in a later analysis came from a VDJ recombination model fitted to out-of-frame rearrangements, and those results were checked against IGoR. A later analysis scored TCR-TCR, TCR-HLA and TCR-CMV co-occurrence with hypergeometric tests, applying a repertoire-size bias correction to TCR pairs. A later analysis estimated false discovery rates by permuting HLA or CMV assignments 20 times. In a later analysis, co-occurring TCRs were grouped using DBSCAN, with TCRdist sequence similarity added in when clustering inside HLA-allele-positive subsets. Co-occurrence clustering excluded repertoires with fewer than 30,000 or more than 120,000 public chains, plus five with anomalous nucleotide sharing. TCRdb took over this immuneACCESS table, retaining in-frame rearrangements with V and J assigned. Such tables are incomplete; in checked studies, under half of the missing clones stem from an unresolved V gene, and the remainder is unexplained. V, J and clone size are taken as reported in that table, and D and trimming were inferred from the DNA itself. A total of about 140,000 clones appear in this sample, around 84% of them only once. The top ten clones comprise 2% to 3% of the sample.

The chain is encoded by TRBV27 joined to TRBJ2-1; TRBD1 might be the D gene, on 6 matching bases. The sequence came from a man in his fifties in good health and CMV-seronegative. Sequenced sample: PBMCs. Here the CDR3 is given as CASSLYEQGPDEQFF. In nucleotides, the sequence is TGTGCCAGCAGTTTATACGAACAGGGACCGGATGAGCAGTTCTTC.